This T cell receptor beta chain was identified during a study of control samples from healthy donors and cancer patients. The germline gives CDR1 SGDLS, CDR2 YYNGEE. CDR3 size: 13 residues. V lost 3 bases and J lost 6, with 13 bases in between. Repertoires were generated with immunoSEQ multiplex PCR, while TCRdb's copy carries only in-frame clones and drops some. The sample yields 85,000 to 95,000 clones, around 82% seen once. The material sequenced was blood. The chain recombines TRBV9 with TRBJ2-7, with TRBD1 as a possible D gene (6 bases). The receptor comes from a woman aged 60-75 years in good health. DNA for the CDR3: TGTGCCAGCAGCGCCCAAACAGGGCTCGAGCAGTACTTC. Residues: CASSAQTGLEQYF.